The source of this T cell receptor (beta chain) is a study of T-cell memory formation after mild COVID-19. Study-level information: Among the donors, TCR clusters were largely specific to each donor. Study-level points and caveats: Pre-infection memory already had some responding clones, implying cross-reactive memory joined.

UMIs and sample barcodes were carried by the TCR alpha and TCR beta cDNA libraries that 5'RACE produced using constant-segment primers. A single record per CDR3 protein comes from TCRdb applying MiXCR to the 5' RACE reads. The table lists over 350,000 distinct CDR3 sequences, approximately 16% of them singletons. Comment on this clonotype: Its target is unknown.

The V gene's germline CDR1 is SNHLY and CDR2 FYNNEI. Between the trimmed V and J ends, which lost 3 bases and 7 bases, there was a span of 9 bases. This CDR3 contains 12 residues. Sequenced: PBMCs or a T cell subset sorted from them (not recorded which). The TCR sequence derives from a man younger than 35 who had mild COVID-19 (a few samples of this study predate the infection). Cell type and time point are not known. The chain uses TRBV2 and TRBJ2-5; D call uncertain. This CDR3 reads CASSDSWGTQYF. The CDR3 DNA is TGTGCCAGCAGTGACTCCTGGGGGACCCAGTACTTC.